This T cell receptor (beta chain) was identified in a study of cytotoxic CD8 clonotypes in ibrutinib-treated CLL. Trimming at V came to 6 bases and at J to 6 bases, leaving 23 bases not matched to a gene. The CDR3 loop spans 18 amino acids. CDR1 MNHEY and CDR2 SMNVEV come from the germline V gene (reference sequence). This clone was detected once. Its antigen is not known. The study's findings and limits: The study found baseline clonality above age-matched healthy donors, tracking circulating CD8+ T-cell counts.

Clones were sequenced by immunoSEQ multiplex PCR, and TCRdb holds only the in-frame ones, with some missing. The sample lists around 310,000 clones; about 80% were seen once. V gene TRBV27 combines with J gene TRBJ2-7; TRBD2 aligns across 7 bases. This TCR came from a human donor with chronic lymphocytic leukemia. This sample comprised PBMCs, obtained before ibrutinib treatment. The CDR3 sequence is CASRLRDYPIGANFEQYF. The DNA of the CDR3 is TGTGCCAGCAGACTCCGGGACTACCCCATAGGGGCCAATTTCGAGCAGTACTTC.